This TCR beta chain was identified during a study of T cell responses to AZD1222 COVID-19 vaccine. Overall study results and limits: Researchers took repertoire samples only after the peak T cell response had come. Females made up more of the donors, who were largely white British, and clonal diversity may have come out too low.

Produced via immunoSEQ multiplex PCR; TCRdb's table is partial and in-frame only. The table shows about 120,000 clones, with about 80% occurring only once. This clone was detected a few times. Its antigen is currently unknown. The ends lost 5 bases at V and 3 bases at J; junction bases unmatched: 5. Germline values: CDR1 SEHNR, CDR2 FQNEAQ (reference sequence). CDR3 length: 14 residues. This specimen was peripheral blood, taken on day 0 of AZD1222 vaccination. The rearrangement links TRBV7-9 to TRBJ2-7; 9 nucleotides match TRBD1. The TCR sequence derives from an adult in good health. The CDR3 protein is CASSTTGGNYEQYF. The CDR3 nucleotides are TGTGCCAGCAGCACGACAGGGGGGAACTACGAGCAGTACTTC.